Below, 27 T cell receptor beta chains from the same sample are listed, as sequenced in a study of cytomegalovirus exposure and HLA in healthy donors. Both 60 Vbeta primers and 13 Jbeta primers went into the PCR. TCRdb's copy holds only in-frame clones and misses some; the assay was immunoSEQ multiplex PCR. This table has about 120,000 clones, approximately 80% appearing once. Sample: PBMCs. Receptors were obtained from a female donor in good health and CMV-seropositive.

The V call is TRBV7-2, the J call TRBJ1-2; D is unresolved. The germline V gene has CDR1 SGHTA and CDR2 FQGNSA. The CDR3 is made up of 14 amino acids. V was trimmed by 5 bases and J by 7 bases, leaving 17 bases between them. DNA of the CDR3: TGTGCCAGCAGCCTGAAAATGGAGAAAGGTGGCTACACCTTC. Translation gives CASSLKMEKGGYTF.

V usage is TRBV6-1 and J usage is TRBJ2-7; D call uncertain. The V gene's germline CDR1 is MNHNS and CDR2 SASEGT. V was clipped by 0 bases and J by 2 bases, with 8 bases between them. The CDR3 has 14 amino acids. For the CDR3, the DNA is TGTGCCAGCAGTGAAGCCCCCGCGCCCTACGAGCAGTACTTC. Its protein is CASSEAPAPYEQYF.

The chain is built from TRBV5-4 and TRBJ1-2; a possible D gene is TRBD1 (5 bases). The CDR3 is 15 residues long. V lost 0 bases, J lost 4 bases, and 13 bases lay in between. The V gene's germline CDR1 is SGHNT and CDR2 YYREEE (reference sequence). The CDR3 nucleotides are TGTGCCAGCAGCTTGGCCCCCGACAGAATCTATGGCTACACCTTC. Translation gives CASSLAPDRIYGYTF.

V gene TRBV5-1 combines with J gene TRBJ1-5; D gene uncertain. V lost 0 bases and J lost 0, with 7 bases in between. The CDR3 has 15 residues. The germline V gene has CDR1 SGHRS and CDR2 YFSETQ. The CDR3 reads CASSLDSNSNQPQHF. CDR3 nucleotide sequence: TGCGCCAGCAGCTTGGACAGCAATAGCAATCAGCCCCAGCATTTT.

The chain links TRBV4-3 to TRBJ2-1; D is undetermined. Trimming took off 0 bases at V and 7 bases at J, with 4 bases between the two ends. Germline CDR1 and CDR2: LGHNA and YSLEER. The CDR3 contains 12 residues. CDR3: CASSQDSNEQFF. The CDR3 nucleotides read TGCGCCAGCAGCCAAGATAGTAATGAGCAGTTCTTC.

The chain carries TRBV6-6 and TRBJ1-1, with 7 nucleotides matching TRBD1. Germline V lookup: CDR1 MNHNY, CDR2 SVGAGI (reference sequence). The CDR3 length is 16 residues. The J segment lost 2 bases and the V segment lost 6 bases, leaving 12 bases of the junction unmatched. Here the CDR3 DNA reads TGTGCCAGCAGGGAACTTTTAGGGACAGTAAACACTGAAGCTTTCTTT. This gives the protein CASRELLGTVNTEAFF.

The genes are TRBV19 and TRBJ1-4, with 8 bases fitting TRBD1. V dropped 5 bases and J dropped 0; count of bases not matched to a gene: 11. CDR3 length: 18 amino acids. CDR1 is LNHDA and CDR2 is SQIVND in the germline V gene (reference sequence). CDR3 amino acids: CASSPLRTGTSTNEKLFF. CDR3 DNA sequence: TGTGCCAGTAGTCCCCTCCGGACAGGGACCTCAACTAATGAAAAACTGTTTTTT.

The chain couples TRBV27 to TRBJ1-2, with 9 bases matching TRBD1. This CDR3 is built from 13 residues. Germline values: CDR1 MNHEY, CDR2 SMNVEV (reference sequence). V shed 6 bases, J shed 8 bases, and the junction held 7 bases outside the gene matches. CDR3 region: CASSPRTGEGYTF. CDR3 coding DNA: TGTGCCAGCAGCCCAAGGACAGGGGAAGGCTACACCTTC.

The CDR3 DNA sequence: TGTGCCAGCAGCTGGACAAGGATCAACGAGCAGTACTTC. It encodes CASSWTRINEQYF. J is TRBJ2-7 and V is TRBV5-8; possibly TRBD1 for D (5 bases). CDR1 and CDR2 (germline): SGHTS, YDEGEE. Trimming took 3 bases from V and 5 from J, leaving 12 bases between them. This CDR3 has 13 residues.

DNA of the CDR3: TGTGCCAGCAGTCGCCACGGGGACAGTCCCAACGAGCAGTACTTC. Its protein product is CASSRHGDSPNEQYF. The chain employs TRBV6-7 and TRBJ2-7; 7 positions agree with TRBD1. TRBV6-7 is an ORF; its function is uncertain. Trimming took 5 bases from V and 5 from J; bases not matched to a gene: 12. The CDR3 sequence is 15 residues long.

The rearrangement joins TRBV13 to TRBJ1-4; D gene unclear. The ends were cut back, 4 bases at V and 6 bases at J, with 12 bases in the middle. This CDR3 region has 14 residues. Germline CDR1 and CDR2: PRHDT and FYEKMQ (reference sequence). This CDR3 reads CASSSGLGDEKLFF. Written as DNA, the CDR3 is TGTGCCAGCAGCTCCGGACTGGGAGATGAAAAACTGTTTTTT.

The J gene is TRBJ1-5, the V gene TRBV27; D unclear. The CDR3 runs to 15 residues. V was clipped by 3 bases and J by 6 bases, with 15 bases between them. The germline gives CDR1 MNHEY, CDR2 SMNVEV (reference sequence). CDR3 sequence: CASSFRGSKGQPQHF. DNA of the CDR3: TGTGCCAGCAGTTTCCGGGGATCAAAGGGTCAGCCCCAGCATTTT.

The rearrangement links TRBV7-9 to TRBJ2-7; D is perhaps TRBD1 (6 bases). V lost 2 bases, J lost 4 bases, and 12 bases lay in between. This CDR3 has 14 residues. The germline gives CDR1 SEHNR, CDR2 FQNEAQ (reference sequence). CDR3 residues: CASSLWDTPYEQYF. The CDR3 region has the DNA TGTGCCAGCAGCTTATGGGACACACCTTACGAGCAGTACTTC.

This clone was seen only once. The chain couples TRBV27 to TRBJ2-1; unclear D gene. In germline, CDR1 is MNHEY, CDR2 SMNVEV (reference sequence). The CDR3 loop spans 14 amino acids. Trimming left V 5 bases short and J 9 bases short, with 17 bases between. The CDR3 nucleotides read TGTGCCAGCAGTCACCAAGCGATAGGTATTGAGCAGTTCTTC. This sequence encodes CASSHQAIGIEQFF.

This sequence joins TRBV18 and TRBJ1-4, with 9 bases matching TRBD1. This CDR3 spans 16 amino acids. The V gene's germline CDR1 is KGHSH and CDR2 LQKENI. Trimming removed 3 bases from V and 8 bases from J; junction bases left unmatched: 10. CDR3 residues: CASSPGQGASQEKLFF. The CDR3 DNA follows: TGTGCCAGCTCACCGGGACAGGGAGCATCTCAGGAAAAACTGTTTTTT.

J is TRBJ1-1 and V is TRBV6-6; 7 nucleotides match TRBD1. CDR3 size: 12 residues. Losses at the gene ends were 7 bases for V and 6 bases for J; bases not matched to a gene: 5. Per germline, CDR1 MNHNY and CDR2 SVGAGI (reference sequence). CDR3 in amino acids: CASNVGTAEAFF. The DNA of the CDR3 is TGTGCCAGCAACGTGGGGACAGCTGAAGCTTTCTTT.

The DNA of the CDR3 is TGTGCCAGCAGTTTGCTCCGACCGGGAGGCAACTATGGCTACACCTTC. As protein: CASSLLRPGGNYGYTF. The rearrangement links TRBV28 to TRBJ1-2; D ambiguous. V dropped 3 bases and J dropped 2 bases, with 16 bases sitting between them. This CDR3 has 16 residues. Per germline, CDR1 MDHEN and CDR2 SYDVKM.

This sequence joins TRBV5-1 and TRBJ1-2; D not resolved. The CDR3 length is 15 residues. Per the germline V gene, CDR1 is SGHRS and CDR2 is YFSETQ. Deletions cut 4 bases from V and 5 bases from J, with 18 bases between. CDR3: CASSPTSGIFYGYTF. CDR3 DNA: TGCGCCAGCAGCCCCACATCAGGCATCTTTTATGGCTACACCTTC.

The chain carries TRBV25-1 and TRBJ2-5, with 11 positions matching TRBD1. The CDR3 consists of 13 residues. V lost 8 bases and J lost 4; bases outside the gene matches: 3. Germline V gene data show CDR1 as MGHDK and CDR2 as SYGVNS. The CDR3 region has the DNA TGTGCCAGCCGAGGACAGGGGGCAGAGACCCAGTACTTC. Its protein product is CASRGQGAETQYF.

The chain joins TRBV5-1 to TRBJ2-3; D ambiguous. V lost 0 bases and J lost 3, with 11 bases in between. The CDR3 runs 15 residues. CDR1 SGHRS and CDR2 YFSETQ come from the germline V gene. For the CDR3, the DNA is TGCGCCAGCAGCTTGGGAGTCAGCGATACAGATACGCAGTATTTT. It translates to CASSLGVSDTDTQYF.

This clone was seen only once. The chain carries TRBV7-2 and TRBJ2-3; 10 bases are shared with TRBD2. Trimming cost V 5 bases and J 1 base; bases outside gene matches: 6. This CDR3 is built from 16 residues. From germline, CDR1 is SGHTA and CDR2 FQGNSA. The CDR3 here is CASSPGLAGGTDTQYF. In DNA form, the CDR3 reads TGTGCCAGCAGCCCTGGCCTAGCGGGGGGCACAGATACGCAGTATTTT.

This chain links TRBV18 with TRBJ1-3; D is unclear. The V end was cut by 2 bases, the J end by 4 bases, with 12 bases between. The CDR3 is made up of 15 amino acids. CDR1 is KGHSH, CDR2 LQKENI, per germline. CDR3 amino acids: CASSPVALNGNTIYF. For the CDR3, the DNA is TGTGCCAGCTCACCAGTGGCTCTGAACGGAAACACCATATATTTT.

The chain combines TRBV7-9 with TRBJ2-3, with a tentative D call TRBD1 (6 bases). Trimming took 4 bases from V and 1 from J, leaving 15 bases between them. There are 16 residues in the CDR3. CDR1 is SEHNR and CDR2 is FQNEAQ in the germline V gene (reference sequence). The CDR3 DNA reads as TGTGCCAGCAGCTCGGATGACAGGAGACGCACAGATACGCAGTATTTT. Its protein product is CASSSDDRRRTDTQYF.

Concerning this clone: An end of the junction does not agree with germline; a read error may underlie this. CDR3 residues: CSSSSLTQSSYEQYF. DNA for the CDR3: TGTTCCAGCAGCTCCTTAACTCAAAGCTCCTACGAGCAGTACTTC. J is TRBJ2-7 and V is TRBV7-9; D is ambiguous. The CDR3 sequence is 15 residues long. CDR1 and CDR2 from the germline V gene are SEHNR and FQNEAQ (reference sequence).

For the CDR3, the DNA is TGTGCCAGCAGCTTGGCGGCAGGGGGCCCCTACGAGCAGTACTTC. Amino acid sequence: CASSLAAGGPYEQYF. This rearrangement joins TRBV5-5 to TRBJ2-7; 8 bases agree with TRBD1. Germline V gene sequence: CDR1 SGHKS, CDR2 YYEKEE (reference sequence). The CDR3 runs to 15 residues. The V gene end was trimmed by 0 bases and the J gene end by 2 bases; junction bases not matched to a gene: 4. The whole variable domain, remainder taken from reference TRBV5-5 and TRBJ2-7, is DAGVTQSPTHLIKTRGQQVTLRCSPISGHKSVSWYQQVLGQGPQFIFQYYEKEERGRGNFPDRFSARQFPNYSSELNVNALLLGDSALYLCASSLAAGGPYEQYFGPGTRLTVT.

The rearrangement uses TRBV6-5 and TRBJ1-1, with a possible D match to TRBD1 (5 bases). V was cut by 5 bases and J by 1 base, with 11 bases left in between. This CDR3 is 14 amino acids long. CDR1 is MNHEY, CDR2 SVGAGI, per germline. The CDR3 spells CASSPWGENTEAFF. CDR3 sequence (DNA): TGTGCCAGCAGTCCCTGGGGGGAGAACACTGAAGCTTTCTTT.

This clone has only a few counts. The chain uses TRBV6-6 and TRBJ2-7, with D uncertain. Trimming took 0 bases from V and 2 from J, leaving 8 bases between them. CDR1 is MNHNY, CDR2 SVGAGI, per germline (reference sequence). This CDR3 has 14 amino acids. Here the CDR3 DNA reads TGTGCCAGCAGTTACTCCCCGCAGGCCTACGAGCAGTACTTC. It codes for CASSYSPQAYEQYF.